Listed below are T cell receptor beta chains from one sample, sequenced in a study of OX40 agonist ivuxolimab in advanced cancers. Profiled with immunoSEQ multiplex PCR; TCRdb holds only in-frame clones, not every one. The table lists about 89,000 clones, roughly 88% of them singletons, with 0.71% in the top ten. Sequences were derived from CD4+ or CD8+ T cells sorted from blood, sampled in a trial of the OX40 agonist ivuxolimab. These receptors all stem from an adult with an advanced solid tumor such as melanoma, head and neck, liver or kidney cancer. Each CDR3 is given with its conserved first and last residue.

TRBV29-1	14	CSAEGQLSGNTIYF
TRBV5-1	16	CASSLVWGPTNNEQFF
TRBV7-5	17	CVRSPASTPATNEKLFF
TRBV25-1	12	CASRFARGEQYF
TRBV30	12	CARTKGPGELFF
TRBV18	14	CASSRGSGDQPQHF
TRBV5-6	16	CASSFVLAGGSGELFF
TRBV5-1	13	CASSLMGDTEAFF
TRBV11-2	13	CASSFTGEEKLFF
TRBV7-2	16	CASSPAILAGGQTQYF
TRBV28	16	CASSPNAGGSHYEQYF
TRBV19	15	CATKSGGGDNQPQHF
TRBV5-1	16	CASSSLTGGAGYEQYF
TRBV7-9	15	CASSLDPGSRYEQYF
TRBV20-1	11	CRAKEGNEQFF
TRBV9	13	CASSANSDNEQFF
TRBV6-1	17	CASSELGTLEAWSEAFF
TRBV7-9	12	CASSFQAQTQYF
TRBV20-1	11	CSARGAAEAFF
TRBV7-8	13	CASSLGQNYGYTF
TRBV5-1	15	CASSLGQNGDSPLHF
TRBV28	17	CASSFGVAGVHMDTQYF
TRBV28	13	CASGTVTTYEQYF
TRBV7-9	16	CASSSRQGQNTGELFF
TRBV19	14	CASRPTGENSPLHF
TRBV18	13	CASSPLQVPEAFF
TRBV27	16	CASSSYRGEGANVLTF
TRBV5-1	15	CASSPRTQQSAEQYF
TRBV7-9	13	CASSLTAIYGYTF
TRBV28	16	CASSPPRQGAIEGYTF
TRBV19	14	CASTNRDLYQPQHF
TRBV19	12	CASSSRSYEQYF
TRBV18	14	CASSQGLDSYEQYF
TRBV9	16	CASSPPRQGAGETQYF
TRBV7-2	13	CASSSRMEGTQYF
TRBV6-6	11	CASSSAYEQYF
TRBV5-1	12	CASSSGNYGYTF
TRBV30	14	CAWRGQGANYGYTF
TRBV28	15	CASKGQGGNTGELFF
TRBV18	12	CASSPLQETQYF
TRBV18	13	CASSPTANQPQHF
TRBV7-9	13	CASSPRVGYEQYF
TRBV6-5	13	CASTRDQYGQQFF
TRBV6-5	11	CASSHNSPLHF
TRBV14	17	CASSHFTGTGIQETQYF
TRBV6-4	13	CASSDRDTGGYTF
TRBV11-3	12	CASSSEWNEQFF
TRBV2	14	CASSFQAVNQPQHF
TRBV7-2	14	CASKEGAGYNEQFF
TRBV5-1	13	CASSLNLQGEQFF
TRBV7-9	13	CASSPDGDRPQHF
TRBV21-1	14	CASSKGGGGTEAFF
TRBV27	16	CASSLLRQTGTGELFF